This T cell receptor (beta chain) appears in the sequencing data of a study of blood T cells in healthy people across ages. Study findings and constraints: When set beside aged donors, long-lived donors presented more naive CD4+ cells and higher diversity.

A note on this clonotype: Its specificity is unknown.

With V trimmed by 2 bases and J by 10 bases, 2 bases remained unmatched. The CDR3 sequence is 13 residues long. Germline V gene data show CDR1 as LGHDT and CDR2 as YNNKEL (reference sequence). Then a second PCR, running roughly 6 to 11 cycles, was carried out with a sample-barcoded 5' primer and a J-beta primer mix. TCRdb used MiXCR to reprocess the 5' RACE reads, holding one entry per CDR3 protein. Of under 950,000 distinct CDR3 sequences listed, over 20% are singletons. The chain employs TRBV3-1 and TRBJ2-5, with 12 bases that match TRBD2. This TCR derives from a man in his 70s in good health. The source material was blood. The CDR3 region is CASSQRLAGDQYF. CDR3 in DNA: TGTGCCAGCAGCCAAAGACTAGCGGGGGACCAGTACTTC.